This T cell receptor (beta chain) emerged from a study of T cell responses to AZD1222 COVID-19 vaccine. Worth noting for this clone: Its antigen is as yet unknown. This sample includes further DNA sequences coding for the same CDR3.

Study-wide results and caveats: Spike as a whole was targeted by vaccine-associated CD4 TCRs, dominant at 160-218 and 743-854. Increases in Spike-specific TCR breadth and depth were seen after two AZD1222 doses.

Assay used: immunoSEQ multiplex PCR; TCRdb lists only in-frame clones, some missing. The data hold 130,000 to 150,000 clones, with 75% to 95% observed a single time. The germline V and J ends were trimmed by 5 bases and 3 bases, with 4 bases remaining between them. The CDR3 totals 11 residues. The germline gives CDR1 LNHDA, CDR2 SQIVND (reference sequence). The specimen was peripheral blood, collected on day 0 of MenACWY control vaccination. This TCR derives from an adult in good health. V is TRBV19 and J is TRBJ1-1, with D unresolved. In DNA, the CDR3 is TGTGCCAGTAGTTATTACACTGAAGCTTTCTTT. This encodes CASSYYTEAFF.